Below, one TCR beta chain is given with its context. The record originates from a study of cytomegalovirus exposure and HLA in healthy donors. Germline V gene sequence: CDR1 WSHSY, CDR2 SAAADI. The junction had 4 bases not matched to a gene; V was cut back by 6 bases and J by 8 bases. This CDR3 comprises 15 residues. The PCR ran on 60 Vbeta and 13 Jbeta primers. TCRdb keeps only in-frame clones here, not all; method: immunoSEQ multiplex PCR. The data hold about 140,000 clones, with 80% observed a single time. This clonotype was sampled from a man under 40 in good health and CMV-seronegative. What was sequenced was PBMCs. This chain uses TRBV10-2 with TRBJ2-1; TRBD2 aligns across 16 bases. CDR3 amino acids: CASSAGTSGRDEQFF. CDR3 DNA sequence: TGCGCCAGCAGCGCCGGGACTAGCGGGAGGGATGAGCAGTTCTTC.